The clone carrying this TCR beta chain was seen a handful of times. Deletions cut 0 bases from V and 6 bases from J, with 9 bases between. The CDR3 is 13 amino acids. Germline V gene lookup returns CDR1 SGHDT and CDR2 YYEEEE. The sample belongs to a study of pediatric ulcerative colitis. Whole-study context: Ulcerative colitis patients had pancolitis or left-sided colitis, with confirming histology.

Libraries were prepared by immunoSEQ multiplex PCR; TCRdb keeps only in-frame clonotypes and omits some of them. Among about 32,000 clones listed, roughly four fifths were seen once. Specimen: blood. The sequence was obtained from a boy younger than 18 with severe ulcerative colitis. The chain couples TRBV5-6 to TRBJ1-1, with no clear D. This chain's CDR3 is CASSLAGQAEAFF. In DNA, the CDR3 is TGTGCCAGCAGCTTGGCCGGGCAGGCTGAAGCTTTCTTT.